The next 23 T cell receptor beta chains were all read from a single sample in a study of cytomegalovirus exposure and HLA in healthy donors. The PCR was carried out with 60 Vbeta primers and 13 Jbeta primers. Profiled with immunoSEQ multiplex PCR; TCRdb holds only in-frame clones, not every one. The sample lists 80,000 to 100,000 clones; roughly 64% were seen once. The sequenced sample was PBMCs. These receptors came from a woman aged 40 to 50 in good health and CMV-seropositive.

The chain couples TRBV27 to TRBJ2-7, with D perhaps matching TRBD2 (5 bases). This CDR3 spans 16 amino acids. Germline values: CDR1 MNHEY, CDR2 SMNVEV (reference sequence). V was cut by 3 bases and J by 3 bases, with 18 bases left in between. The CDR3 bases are TGTGCCAGCAGTTTCACGGGGTCGGAGTCACACTACGAGCAGTACTTC. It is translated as CASSFTGSESHYEQYF.

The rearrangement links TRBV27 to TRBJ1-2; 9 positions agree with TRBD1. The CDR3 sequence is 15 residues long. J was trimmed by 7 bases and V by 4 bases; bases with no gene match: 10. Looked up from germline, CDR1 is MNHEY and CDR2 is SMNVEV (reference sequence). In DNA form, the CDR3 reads TGTGCCAGCAGTTATACAGGGGGCAGGGGGGGTGGCTACACCTTC. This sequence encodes CASSYTGGRGGGYTF.

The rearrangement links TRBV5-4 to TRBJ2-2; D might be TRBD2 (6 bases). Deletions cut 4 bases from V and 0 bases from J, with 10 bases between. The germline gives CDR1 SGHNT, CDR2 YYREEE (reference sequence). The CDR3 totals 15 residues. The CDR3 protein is CASSRAGTNTGELFF. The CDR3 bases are TGTGCCAGCAGCCGCGCGGGGACGAACACCGGGGAGCTGTTTTTT.

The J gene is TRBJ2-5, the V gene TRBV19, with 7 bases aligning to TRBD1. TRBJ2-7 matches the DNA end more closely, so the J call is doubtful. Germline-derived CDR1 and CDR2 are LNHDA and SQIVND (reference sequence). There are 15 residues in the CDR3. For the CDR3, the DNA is TGTGCCAGTAGTATGGGAACAGGGGATACCTACGAGCAGTACTTC. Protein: CASSMGTGDTYEQYF.

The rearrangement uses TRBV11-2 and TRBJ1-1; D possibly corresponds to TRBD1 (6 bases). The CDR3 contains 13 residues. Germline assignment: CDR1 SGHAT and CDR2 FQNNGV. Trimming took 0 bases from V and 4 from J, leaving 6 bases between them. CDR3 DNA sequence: TGTGCCAGCAGCTTAGACAGGGGCACTGAAGCTTTCTTT. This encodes CASSLDRGTEAFF.

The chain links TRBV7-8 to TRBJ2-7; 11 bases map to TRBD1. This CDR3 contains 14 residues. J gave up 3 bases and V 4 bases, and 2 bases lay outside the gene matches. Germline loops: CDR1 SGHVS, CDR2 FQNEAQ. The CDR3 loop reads CASSSGTGGYEQYF. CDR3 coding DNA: TGTGCCAGCAGCTCCGGGACAGGGGGCTACGAGCAGTACTTC.

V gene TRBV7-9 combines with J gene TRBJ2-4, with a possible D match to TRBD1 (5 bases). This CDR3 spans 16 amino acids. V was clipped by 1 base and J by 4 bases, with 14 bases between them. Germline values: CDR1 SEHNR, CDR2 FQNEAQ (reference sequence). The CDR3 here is CASSLEGTGPKNIQYF. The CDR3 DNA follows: TGTGCCAGCAGCTTAGAAGGTACAGGACCAAAAAACATTCAGTACTTC.

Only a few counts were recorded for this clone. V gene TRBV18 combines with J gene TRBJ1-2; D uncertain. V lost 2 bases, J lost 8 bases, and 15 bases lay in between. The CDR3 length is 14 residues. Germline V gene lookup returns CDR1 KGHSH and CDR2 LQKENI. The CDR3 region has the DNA TGTGCCAGCTCACCATCAGAGGGATCTGGCGGCTACACCTTC. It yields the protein CASSPSEGSGGYTF.

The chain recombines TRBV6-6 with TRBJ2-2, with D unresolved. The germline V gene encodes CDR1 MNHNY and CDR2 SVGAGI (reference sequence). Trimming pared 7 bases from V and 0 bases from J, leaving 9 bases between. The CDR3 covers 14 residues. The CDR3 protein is CASIPGTNTGELFF. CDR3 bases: TGTGCCAGCATACCGGGTACGAACACCGGGGAGCTGTTTTTT.

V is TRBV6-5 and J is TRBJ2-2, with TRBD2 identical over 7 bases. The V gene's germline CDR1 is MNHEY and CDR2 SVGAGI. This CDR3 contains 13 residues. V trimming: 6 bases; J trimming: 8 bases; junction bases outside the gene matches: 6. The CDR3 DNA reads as TGTGCCAGCAGAGGACTAGTGCCTGGGGAGCTGTTTTTT. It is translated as CASRGLVPGELFF.

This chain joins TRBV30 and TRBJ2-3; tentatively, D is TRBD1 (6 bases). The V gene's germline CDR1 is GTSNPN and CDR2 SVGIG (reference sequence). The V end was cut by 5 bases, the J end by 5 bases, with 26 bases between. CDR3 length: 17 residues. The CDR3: CAWFRPGHQAVVDTQYF. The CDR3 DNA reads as TGTGCCTGGTTCCGCCCGGGACACCAGGCGGTTGTAGATACGCAGTATTTT.

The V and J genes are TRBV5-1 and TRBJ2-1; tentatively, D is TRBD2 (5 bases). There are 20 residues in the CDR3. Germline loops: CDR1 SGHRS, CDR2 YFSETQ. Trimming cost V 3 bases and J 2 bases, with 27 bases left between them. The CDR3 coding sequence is TGCGCCAGCAGCTCCCAAGCGGTGACTGAGCGGCTAAATCCCTACAATGAGCAGTTCTTC. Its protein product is CASSSQAVTERLNPYNEQFF.

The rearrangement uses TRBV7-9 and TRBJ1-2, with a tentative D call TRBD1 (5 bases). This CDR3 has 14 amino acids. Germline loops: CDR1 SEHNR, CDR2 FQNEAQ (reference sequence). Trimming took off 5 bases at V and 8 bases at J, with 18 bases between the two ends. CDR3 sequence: CASSPRETASGYTF. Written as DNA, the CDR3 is TGTGCCAGCAGCCCACGGGAGACAGCGAGCGGCTACACCTTC.

The CDR3 DNA reads TGTGCCATCAGACCGACAGGGTCGGACGAGCAGTACTTC. Translated, it gives CAIRPTGSDEQYF. J is TRBJ2-7 and V is TRBV10-3; 7 bases map to TRBD1. With V trimmed by 6 bases and J by 5 bases, 7 bases remained unmatched. This CDR3 has 13 amino acids. Germline loops: CDR1 ENHRY, CDR2 SYGVKD.

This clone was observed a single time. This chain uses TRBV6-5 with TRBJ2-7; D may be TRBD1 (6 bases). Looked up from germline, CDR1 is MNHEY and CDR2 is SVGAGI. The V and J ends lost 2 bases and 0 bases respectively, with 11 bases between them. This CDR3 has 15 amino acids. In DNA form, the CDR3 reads TGTGCCAGCAGTTACGGAAGGGGGAGCTCCTACGAGCAGTACTTC. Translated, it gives CASSYGRGSSYEQYF.

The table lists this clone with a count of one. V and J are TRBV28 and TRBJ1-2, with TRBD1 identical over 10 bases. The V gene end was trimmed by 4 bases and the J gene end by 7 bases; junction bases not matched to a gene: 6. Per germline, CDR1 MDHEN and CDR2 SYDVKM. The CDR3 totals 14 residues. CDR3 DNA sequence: TGTGCCAGCAGTTCCTGGGACAGGGGTAGTGGCTACACCTTC. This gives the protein CASSSWDRGSGYTF.

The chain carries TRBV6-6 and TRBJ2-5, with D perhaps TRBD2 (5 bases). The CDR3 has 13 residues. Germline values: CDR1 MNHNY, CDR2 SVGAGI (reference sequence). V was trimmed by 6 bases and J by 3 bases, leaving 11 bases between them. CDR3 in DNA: TGTGCCAGCAGCCTGGACGGGGAAGAGACCCAGTACTTC. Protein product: CASSLDGEETQYF.

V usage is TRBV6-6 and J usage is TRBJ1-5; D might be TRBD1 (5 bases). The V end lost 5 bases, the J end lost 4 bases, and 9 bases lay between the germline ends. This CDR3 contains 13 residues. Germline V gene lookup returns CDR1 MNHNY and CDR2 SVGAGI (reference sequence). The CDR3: CASSRRGNQPQHF. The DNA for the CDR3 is TGTGCCAGCAGTCGACGGGGGAATCAGCCCCAGCATTTT.

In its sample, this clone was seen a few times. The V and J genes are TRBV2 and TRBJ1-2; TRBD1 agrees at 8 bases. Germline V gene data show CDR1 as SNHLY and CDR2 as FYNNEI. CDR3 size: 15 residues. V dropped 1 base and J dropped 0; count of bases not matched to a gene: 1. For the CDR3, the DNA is TGTGCCAGCAGTGAAGACAGGGGGACTAACTATGGCTACACCTTC. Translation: CASSEDRGTNYGYTF.

The CDR3 bases are TGTGCCAGTAGTGAGGCTAGGAGGTACAATGAGCAGTTCTTC. This encodes CASSEARRYNEQFF. The rearrangement uses TRBV19 and TRBJ2-1; D is perhaps TRBD2 (5 bases). The CDR3 extends over 14 amino acids. Between the trimmed V and J ends, which lost 5 bases and 4 bases, there was a span of 12 bases. Per germline, CDR1 LNHDA and CDR2 SQIVND (reference sequence).

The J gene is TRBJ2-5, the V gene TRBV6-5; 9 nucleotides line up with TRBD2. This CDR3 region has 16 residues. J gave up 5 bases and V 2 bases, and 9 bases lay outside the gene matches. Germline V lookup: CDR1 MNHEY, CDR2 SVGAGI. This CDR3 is CASSYVAGGPQETQYF. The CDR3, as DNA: TGTGCCAGCAGTTACGTGGCGGGAGGGCCTCAGGAGACCCAGTACTTC.

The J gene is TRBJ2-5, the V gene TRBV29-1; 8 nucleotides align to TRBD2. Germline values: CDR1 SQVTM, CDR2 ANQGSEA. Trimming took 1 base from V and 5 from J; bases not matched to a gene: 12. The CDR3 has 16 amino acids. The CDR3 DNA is TGCAGCGTTGAAGGGGGTTGGAGCGGGAGTGGGGAGACCCAGTACTTC. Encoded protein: CSVEGGWSGSGETQYF.

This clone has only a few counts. The CDR3 region has the DNA TGTGCCAGCAGTGAACTATGGTGGGGACAGGGGGCCTACGAGCAGTACTTC. Translated: CASSELWWGQGAYEQYF. This chain connects TRBV6-1 to TRBJ2-7, with 11 bases identical to TRBD1. Germline values: CDR1 MNHNS, CDR2 SASEGT. The CDR3 is 17 residues long. V gave up 2 bases and J gave up 2 bases; unmatched junction bases: 8.